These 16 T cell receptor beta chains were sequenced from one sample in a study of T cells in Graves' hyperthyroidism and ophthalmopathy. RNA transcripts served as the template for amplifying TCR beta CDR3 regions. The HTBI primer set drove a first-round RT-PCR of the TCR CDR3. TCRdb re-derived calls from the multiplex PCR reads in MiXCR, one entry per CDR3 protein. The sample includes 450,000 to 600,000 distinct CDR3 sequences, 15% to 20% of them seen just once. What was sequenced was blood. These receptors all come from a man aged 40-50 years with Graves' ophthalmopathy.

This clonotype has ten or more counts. CDR3 nucleotide sequence: TGTGCCAGCAGCCGAGGACTAGCGGGAGGTGCCGAGACCCAGTACTTC. Its translation is CASSRGLAGGAETQYF. The chain employs TRBV7-2 and TRBJ2-5, with 14 nucleotides matching TRBD2. Germline V gives CDR1 SGHTA, CDR2 FQGNSA. V gave up 5 bases and J gave up 5 bases; unmatched junction bases: 7. The CDR3 covers 16 residues.

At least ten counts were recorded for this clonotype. The CDR3 reads CSALVASGTDTQYF. CDR3 sequence (DNA): TGCAGTGCTCTGGTGGCGTCCGGCACAGATACGCAGTATTTT. The V call is TRBV20-1, the J call TRBJ2-3, with D unclear. This CDR3 is built from 14 residues. Germline CDR1 DFQATT, CDR2 SNEGSKA (reference sequence). V lost 5 bases and J 1 base, leaving 13 bases between the germline ends.

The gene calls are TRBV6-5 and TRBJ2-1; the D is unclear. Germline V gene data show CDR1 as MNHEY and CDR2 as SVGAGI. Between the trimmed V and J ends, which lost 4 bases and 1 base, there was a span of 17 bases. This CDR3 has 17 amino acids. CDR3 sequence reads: CASSSTRRTDSYNEQFF. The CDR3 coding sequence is TGTGCCAGCAGTTCCACCCGCCGGACGGATTCCTACAATGAGCAGTTCTTC.

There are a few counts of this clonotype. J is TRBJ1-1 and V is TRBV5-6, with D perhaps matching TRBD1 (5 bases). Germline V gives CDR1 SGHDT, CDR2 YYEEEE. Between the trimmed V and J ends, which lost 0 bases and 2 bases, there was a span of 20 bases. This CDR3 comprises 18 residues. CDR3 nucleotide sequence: TGTGCCAGCAGCTTGGAAAGGGGAAGCATCGATAGAAACACTGAAGCTTTCTTT. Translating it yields CASSLERGSIDRNTEAFF.

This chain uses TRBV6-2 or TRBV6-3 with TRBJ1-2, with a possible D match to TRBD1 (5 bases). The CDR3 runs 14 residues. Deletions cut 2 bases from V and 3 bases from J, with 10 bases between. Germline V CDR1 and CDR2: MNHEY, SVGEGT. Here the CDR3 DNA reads TGTGCCAGCAGTTACACCGGGGGACACTATGGCTACACCTTC. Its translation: CASSYTGGHYGYTF.

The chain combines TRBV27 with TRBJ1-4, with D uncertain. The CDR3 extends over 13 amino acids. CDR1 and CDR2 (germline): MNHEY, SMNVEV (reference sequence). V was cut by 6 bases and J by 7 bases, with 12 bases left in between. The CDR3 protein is CASSGRVSEKLFF. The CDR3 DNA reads TGTGCCAGCAGCGGGCGTGTTAGTGAAAAACTGTTTTTT.

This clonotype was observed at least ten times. The chain's CDR3 is CASSPGGITDTQYF. CDR3 bases: TGTGCCAGCAGCCCCGGCGGGATCACAGATACGCAGTATTTT. The chain is built from TRBV7-9 and TRBJ2-3, with D possibly matching TRBD2 (6 bases). CDR3 length: 14 residues. CDR1 is SEHNR and CDR2 is FQNEAQ in the germline V gene (reference sequence). V was cut by 5 bases and J by 2 bases, with 11 bases left in between.

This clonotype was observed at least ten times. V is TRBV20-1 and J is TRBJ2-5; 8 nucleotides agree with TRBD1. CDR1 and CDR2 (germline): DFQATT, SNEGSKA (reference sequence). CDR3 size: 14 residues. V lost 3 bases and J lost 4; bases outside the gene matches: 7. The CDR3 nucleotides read TGCAGTGCTAGCCCCCTGACAGGGGTAGAGACCCAGTACTTC. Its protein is CSASPLTGVETQYF.

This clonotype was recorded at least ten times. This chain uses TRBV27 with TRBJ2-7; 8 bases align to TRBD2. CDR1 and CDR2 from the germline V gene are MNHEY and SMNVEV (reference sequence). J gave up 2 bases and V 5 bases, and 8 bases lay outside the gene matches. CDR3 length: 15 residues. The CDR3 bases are TGTGCCAGCAGTCCGGGAGCGGGAGTGACCTACGAGCAGTACTTC. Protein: CASSPGAGVTYEQYF.

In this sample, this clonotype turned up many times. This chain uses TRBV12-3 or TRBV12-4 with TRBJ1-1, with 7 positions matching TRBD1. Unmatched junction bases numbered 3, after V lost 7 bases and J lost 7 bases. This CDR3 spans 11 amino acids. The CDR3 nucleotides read TGTGCCAGCACCCGACAGGGTGAAGCTTTCTTT. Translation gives CASTRQGEAFF.

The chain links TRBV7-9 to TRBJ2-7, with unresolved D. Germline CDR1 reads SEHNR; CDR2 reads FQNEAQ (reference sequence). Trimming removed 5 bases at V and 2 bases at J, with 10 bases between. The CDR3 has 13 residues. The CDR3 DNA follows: TGTGCCAGCAGCCCCGACCAGACCTACGAGCAGTACTTC. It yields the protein CASSPDQTYEQYF.

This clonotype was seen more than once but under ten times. CDR3 residues: CASKQGVDYGYTF. CDR3 sequence (DNA): TGTGCCAGCAAACAGGGAGTTGACTATGGCTACACCTTC. The genes are TRBV7-9 and TRBJ1-2, with a tentative D call TRBD1 (6 bases). Germline V gene lookup returns CDR1 SEHNR and CDR2 FQNEAQ (reference sequence). The V end was cut by 7 bases, the J end by 3 bases, with 12 bases between. The CDR3 has 13 amino acids.

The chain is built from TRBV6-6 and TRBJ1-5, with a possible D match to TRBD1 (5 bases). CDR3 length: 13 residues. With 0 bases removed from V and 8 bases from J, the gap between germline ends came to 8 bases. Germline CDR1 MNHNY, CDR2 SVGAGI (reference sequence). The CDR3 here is CASSYSLGEPQHF. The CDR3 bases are TGTGCCAGCAGTTACTCCCTAGGGGAGCCCCAGCATTTT.

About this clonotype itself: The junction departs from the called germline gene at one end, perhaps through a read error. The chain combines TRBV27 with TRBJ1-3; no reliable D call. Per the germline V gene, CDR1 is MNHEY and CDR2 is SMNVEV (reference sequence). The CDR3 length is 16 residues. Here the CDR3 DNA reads TGTGCCGGCAGTCCTCAATTTTCTTTCTCTGGAAACACCATATATTTT. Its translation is CAGSPQFSFSGNTIYF.

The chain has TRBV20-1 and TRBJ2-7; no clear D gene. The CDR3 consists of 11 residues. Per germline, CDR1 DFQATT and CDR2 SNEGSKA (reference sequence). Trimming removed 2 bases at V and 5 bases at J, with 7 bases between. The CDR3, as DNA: TGCAGTGCTAGATTTTATGACGAGCAGTACTTC. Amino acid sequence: CSARFYDEQYF.

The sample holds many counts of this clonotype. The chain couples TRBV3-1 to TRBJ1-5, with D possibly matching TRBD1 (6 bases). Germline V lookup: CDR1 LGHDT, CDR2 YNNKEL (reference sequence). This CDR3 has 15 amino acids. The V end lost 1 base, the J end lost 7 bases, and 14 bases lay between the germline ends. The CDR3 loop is CASSQGGGGGQPQHF. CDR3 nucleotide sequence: TGTGCCAGCAGCCAAGGTGGAGGAGGGGGGCAGCCCCAGCATTTT.